The rows below give T cell receptor beta chains drawn from one sample of a study of Ad26.COV2.S vaccination and SARS-CoV-2 variants. The repertoire was sequenced with immunoSEQ multiplex PCR; TCRdb's copy has only in-frame clones and lacks some. This table has roughly 410,000 clones, under 90% appearing once. Specimen: peripheral blood, collected in a trial of Ad26.COV2.S vaccine versus placebo. All receptors derive from a person aged 18-60 years who received the Ad26.COV2.S COVID-19 vaccine or a placebo. CDR3s include the opening cysteine and the closing phenylalanine or tryptophan. The order of the fields is CDR3 length, V gene, D gene, J gene, clone size, CDR3 protein, CDR3 DNA. The D gene is left open where the match is weak. Clone size, where shown, is once, few, many, or a class for clones that have expanded.

cdr3_length: 16; v_call: TRBV2; d_call: TRBD2; j_call: TRBJ2-7; clone_size: -; cdr3_aa: CASSVRLAGDAREQYF; cdr3_nt: TGTGCCAGCAGTGTTCGACTAGCGGGAGACGCCAGGGAGCAGTACTTC
cdr3_length: 15; v_call: TRBV9; d_call: TRBD2; j_call: TRBJ2-5; clone_size: -; cdr3_aa: CASSEAGGPWETQYF; cdr3_nt: TGTGCCAGCAGCGAAGCGGGGGGGCCCTGGGAGACCCAGTACTTC
cdr3_length: 18; v_call: TRBV4-1; d_call: -; j_call: TRBJ2-3; clone_size: -; cdr3_aa: CASSQESHFGPESDTQYF; cdr3_nt: TGCGCCAGCAGCCAAGAATCCCATTTTGGTCCGGAAAGCGATACGCAGTATTTT
cdr3_length: 13; v_call: TRBV10-2; d_call: TRBD2; j_call: TRBJ2-1; clone_size: -; cdr3_aa: CASSDWGGNEQFF; cdr3_nt: TGCGCCAGCAGTGATTGGGGGGGCAATGAGCAGTTCTTC
cdr3_length: 15; v_call: TRBV4-1; d_call: -; j_call: TRBJ2-1; clone_size: -; cdr3_aa: CASSQDAGLFNEQFF; cdr3_nt: TGCGCCAGCAGCCAAGATGCAGGACTTTTCAATGAGCAGTTCTTC
cdr3_length: 14; v_call: TRBV4-3; d_call: -; j_call: TRBJ2-3; clone_size: -; cdr3_aa: CASSRGKRTDTQYF; cdr3_nt: TGCGCCAGCAGCCGGGGCAAACGCACAGATACGCAGTATTTT
cdr3_length: 15; v_call: TRBV4-3; d_call: -; j_call: TRBJ1-2; clone_size: once; cdr3_aa: CASSQDRRLPGGYTF; cdr3_nt: TGCGCCAGCAGCCAAGATAGGAGGTTGCCAGGGGGCTACACCTTC
cdr3_length: 14; v_call: TRBV6-6; d_call: TRBD1; j_call: TRBJ1-1; clone_size: -; cdr3_aa: CASSYGTGNTEAFF; cdr3_nt: TGTGCCAGCAGTTACGGGACAGGGAACACTGAAGCTTTCTTT
cdr3_length: 13; v_call: TRBV9; d_call: TRBD1; j_call: TRBJ1-1; clone_size: once; cdr3_aa: CASRRQGSTEAFF; cdr3_nt: TGTGCCAGTCGAAGACAGGGGTCCACTGAAGCTTTCTTT
cdr3_length: 15; v_call: TRBV5-1; d_call: -; j_call: TRBJ2-2; clone_size: -; cdr3_aa: CASSFGSGHTGELFF; cdr3_nt: TGCGCCAGCAGCTTTGGGTCAGGGCACACCGGGGAGCTGTTTTTT
cdr3_length: 19; v_call: TRBV5-1; d_call: TRBD1; j_call: TRBJ1-2; clone_size: -; cdr3_aa: CASSSHASPTGTGLYGYTF; cdr3_nt: TGCGCCAGCAGCTCGCACGCCTCGCCTACCGGGACAGGCCTCTATGGCTACACCTTC
cdr3_length: 14; v_call: TRBV9; d_call: TRBD2; j_call: TRBJ2-7; clone_size: few; cdr3_aa: CASSTLAGGSEQYF; cdr3_nt: TGTGCCAGCAGCACACTAGCGGGAGGTAGCGAGCAGTACTTC
cdr3_length: 15; v_call: TRBV4-1; d_call: -; j_call: TRBJ2-2; clone_size: -; cdr3_aa: CASSQRFPTSGELFF; cdr3_nt: TGCGCCAGCAGCCAGCGTTTCCCGACCTCCGGGGAGCTGTTTTTT
cdr3_length: 14; v_call: TRBV5-1; d_call: -; j_call: TRBJ2-1; clone_size: -; cdr3_aa: CASCGTYRPSEQFF; cdr3_nt: TGCGCCAGTTGTGGTACTTACCGTCCCAGTGAGCAGTTCTTC
cdr3_length: 14; v_call: TRBV28; d_call: -; j_call: TRBJ1-4; clone_size: -; cdr3_aa: CASSLIRDNKKLFF; cdr3_nt: TGTGCCAGCAGCCTCATTCGGGACAACAAAAAACTGTTTTTT
cdr3_length: 16; v_call: TRBV5-6; d_call: TRBD2; j_call: TRBJ2-7; clone_size: -; cdr3_aa: CASRTLAGDVSYEQYF; cdr3_nt: TGTGCCAGCAGAACACTAGCGGGAGATGTGTCCTACGAGCAGTACTTC
cdr3_length: 13; v_call: TRBV5-4; d_call: TRBD2; j_call: TRBJ2-7; clone_size: few; cdr3_aa: CASSLSGGYEQYF; cdr3_nt: TGTGCCAGCAGCCTCAGCGGGGGCTACGAGCAGTACTTC
cdr3_length: 15; v_call: TRBV7-9; d_call: -; j_call: TRBJ1-3; clone_size: -; cdr3_aa: CASSPLFGVGNTIYF; cdr3_nt: TGTGCCAGCAGCCCCCTCTTTGGGGTTGGAAACACCATATATTTT
cdr3_length: 14; v_call: TRBV18; d_call: -; j_call: TRBJ2-7; clone_size: once; cdr3_aa: CASSPPAVPYEQYF; cdr3_nt: TGTGCCAGCTCACCCCCCGCGGTACCCTACGAGCAGTACTTC
cdr3_length: 16; v_call: TRBV4-2; d_call: -; j_call: TRBJ1-1; clone_size: few; cdr3_aa: CASSQRSGVGNTEAFF; cdr3_nt: TGTGCCAGCAGCCAAAGGTCAGGTGTGGGAAACACTGAAGCTTTCTTT
cdr3_length: 15; v_call: TRBV4-1; d_call: TRBD1; j_call: TRBJ1-2; clone_size: -; cdr3_aa: CASSQELGQGGGYTF; cdr3_nt: TGCGCCAGCAGCCAAGAGTTGGGGCAGGGGGGCGGCTACACCTTC
cdr3_length: 16; v_call: TRBV4-2; d_call: TRBD2; j_call: TRBJ2-7; clone_size: -; cdr3_aa: CASSREGSGSSYEQYF; cdr3_nt: TGTGCCAGCAGTCGAGAGGGGAGCGGGAGTAGTTACGAGCAGTACTTC